The sequence of this T cell receptor (beta chain) was determined in a study of T cell changes during pregnancy in multiple sclerosis. TCRdb's table, derived via immunoSEQ multiplex PCR, lists solely in-frame clones and lacks some. The sample records 65,000 to 85,000 clones, roughly 88% being singletons. V dropped 5 bases and J dropped 2; count of bases not matched to a gene: 5. CDR3 length: 15 residues. The V gene's germline CDR1 is WNHNN and CDR2 SYGVQD (reference sequence). This specimen was peripheral blood, taken in the third trimester of pregnancy. The gene calls are TRBV10-1 and TRBJ2-7; TRBD2 agrees at 11 bases. The sequence was obtained from a female donor with multiple sclerosis, enrolled in a pregnancy study. This CDR3 is CASSPSSGGPYEQYF. In DNA form, the CDR3 reads TGCGCCAGCAGTCCATCTAGCGGGGGGCCCTACGAGCAGTACTTC.